These 8 T cell receptor beta chains originate from one sample sequenced in a study of long-term antiretroviral therapy in people with HIV. The immunoSEQ assay was v3.0, run at survey level. The data were produced by immunoSEQ multiplex PCR, yet TCRdb's version contains in-frame clones alone and is incomplete. The table lists approximately 23,000 clones, about four fifths of them singletons, with around 7.2% in the top ten. The sample here was unsorted PBMCs, taken 1.5 years after starting antiretroviral therapy. These receptors originate from a man younger than 45 with HIV.

The sample holds a few counts of this clone. The chain recombines TRBV28 with TRBJ1-5; D ambiguous. The CDR3 sequence is 13 residues long. Germline V gene sequence: CDR1 MDHEN, CDR2 SYDVKM. Trimming cost V 5 bases and J 2 bases, with 7 bases left between them. This CDR3 reads CASSRRRNQPQHF. The CDR3, as DNA: TGTGCCAGCAGTCGTCGCCGCAATCAGCCCCAGCATTTT. Variable domain in full (rest from reference TRBV28 and TRBJ1-5): DVKVTQSSRYLVKRTGEKVFLECVQDMDHENMFWYRQDPGLGLRLIYFSYDVKMKEKGDIPEGYSVSREKKERFSLILESASTNQTSMYLCASSRRRNQPQHFGDGTRLSIL.

The J gene is TRBJ2-7, the V gene TRBV6-5, with 12 positions matching TRBD2. The CDR3 extends over 16 amino acids. Germline CDR1 and CDR2: MNHEY and SVGAGI. With 2 bases clipped from V and 5 bases from J, the junction kept 7 bases outside the gene matches. CDR3 protein: CASSYRSSGGANEQYF. Written as DNA, the CDR3 is TGTGCCAGCAGTTACCGGTCTAGCGGGGGGGCCAACGAGCAGTACTTC.

The J gene is TRBJ1-1, the V gene TRBV6-5, with D possibly TRBD1 on 6 matching bases. CDR1 MNHEY and CDR2 SVGAGI come from the germline V gene. This CDR3 region has 14 residues. Trimming took 2 bases from V and 6 from J, leaving 13 bases between them. The CDR3 region has the DNA TGTGCCAGCAGTTACCGACAGGTGGAGGCTGAAGCTTTCTTT. Protein product: CASSYRQVEAEAFF.

CDR3 sequence reads: CASSHINTEAFF. In DNA, the CDR3 is TGTGCCAGCAGTCATATCAACACTGAAGCTTTCTTT. The chain links TRBV27 to TRBJ1-1; D is ambiguous. Trimming removed 5 bases from V and 2 bases from J, with 6 bases in between. The CDR3 covers 12 residues. Looked up from germline, CDR1 is MNHEY and CDR2 is SMNVEV (reference sequence).

This clone was detected only once. The CDR3 region has the DNA TGTGCCACAATGGGACTAGCGGGGACCTCCTACAATGAGCAGTTCTTC. It codes for CATMGLAGTSYNEQFF. V and J are TRBV6-6 and TRBJ2-1; TRBD2 aligns across 13 bases. The CDR3 length is 16 residues. V gave up 10 bases and J gave up 0 bases; unmatched junction bases: 6. The germline V gene has CDR1 MNHNY and CDR2 SVGAGI (reference sequence).

The chain couples TRBV7-2 to TRBJ1-3; no clear D gene. V lost 1 base and J lost 4, with 8 bases in between. The germline V gene encodes CDR1 SGHTA and CDR2 FQGNSA. The CDR3 loop spans 14 amino acids. The CDR3 loop is CASSLGGGGNTIYF. CDR3 sequence (DNA): TGTGCCAGCAGCTTAGGGGGAGGAGGAAACACCATATATTTT.

The chain recombines TRBV5-5 with TRBJ2-7; D remains unclear. Germline assignment: CDR1 SGHKS and CDR2 YYEKEE (reference sequence). CDR3 size: 13 residues. Trimming left V 4 bases short and J 4 bases short, with 12 bases between. The CDR3 nucleotides read TGTGCCAGCAGCCCCAGGACGGCGTACGAGCAGTACTTC. As protein: CASSPRTAYEQYF.

The gene calls are TRBV18 and TRBJ1-4; D is undetermined. This CDR3 contains 16 residues. Germline loops: CDR1 KGHSH, CDR2 LQKENI. Trimming took off 0 bases at V and 3 bases at J, with 11 bases between the two ends. The CDR3 is CASSPPAGRSNEKLFF. CDR3 bases: TGTGCCAGCTCACCACCGGCGGGTCGGTCTAATGAAAAACTGTTTTTT.